Shown below are 14 T cell receptor beta chains from a single sample sequenced in a study of control samples from healthy donors and cancer patients. TCRdb keeps only in-frame clones here, not all; method: immunoSEQ multiplex PCR. The sample holds about 100,000 clones, approximately 84% seen once. Sequencing used blood. All receptors derive from a man aged 18 to 29 in good health.

The chain uses TRBV18 and TRBJ1-3, with D perhaps TRBD1 (6 bases). CDR1 and CDR2 (germline): KGHSH, LQKENI. This CDR3 has 18 amino acids. The ends were cut back, 3 bases at V and 0 bases at J, with 18 bases in the middle. The CDR3 region is CASSPGYRATFSGNTIYF. CDR3 sequence (DNA): TGTGCCAGCTCACCGGGCTACAGGGCGACTTTCTCTGGAAACACCATATATTTT.

The chain carries TRBV11-2 and TRBJ1-1, with no clear D. This CDR3 comprises 15 residues. CDR1 is SGHAT and CDR2 is FQNNGV in the germline V gene. Trimming took 5 bases from V and 5 from J, leaving 18 bases between them. The CDR3 DNA follows: TGTGCCAGCAGCCCCCCGGGAGGCGGAGGGACTGAAGCTTTCTTT. Protein product: CASSPPGGGGTEAFF.

V and J are TRBV6-7 and TRBJ2-5; possible D gene TRBD2, 6 bases. TRBV6-7 is reported as an ORF; its role is uncertain. CDR3 length: 14 residues. V dropped 6 bases and J dropped 1 base, with 12 bases sitting between them. The CDR3 coding sequence is TGTGCCAGCAGGATTAGGGACTGCCAAGAGACCCAGTACTTC. Translated, it gives CASRIRDCQETQYF.

This chain links TRBV9 with TRBJ1-2; possible D gene TRBD1, 5 bases. Germline-derived CDR1 and CDR2 are SGDLS and YYNGEE. This CDR3 has 15 amino acids. V shed 3 bases and J shed 1 base, with 13 bases lying between them. The CDR3 loop reads CASSGEWGVNYGYTF. The CDR3 DNA reads TGTGCCAGCAGCGGGGAATGGGGGGTTAACTATGGCTACACCTTC.

The chain has TRBV5-4 and TRBJ1-2; D may be TRBD1 (6 bases). V lost 4 bases, J lost 1 base, and 17 bases lay in between. Germline V gives CDR1 SGHNT, CDR2 YYREEE (reference sequence). The CDR3 runs 16 residues. The DNA for the CDR3 is TGTGCCAGCAGCGGGGCTGGGGGCGAAGGTAACTATGGCTACACCTTC. It specifies CASSGAGGEGNYGYTF. Combining the CDR3 with reference TRBV5-4 and TRBJ1-2 gives the whole variable domain ETGVTQSPTHLIKTRGQQVTLRCSSQSGHNTVSWYQQALGQGPQFIFQYYREEENGRGNFPPRFSGLQFPNYSSELNVNALELDDSALYLCASSGAGGEGNYGYTFGSGTRLTVV.

This clone has a single count. The rearrangement links TRBV12-3 or TRBV12-4 to TRBJ1-3; D uncertain. Trimming pared 5 bases from V and 4 bases from J, leaving 9 bases between. There are 13 residues in the CDR3. CDR3 bases: TGTGCCAGCAGTCCCGGGGAAGGAAACACCATATATTTT. Amino acid sequence: CASSPGEGNTIYF.

The chain joins TRBV7-2 to TRBJ1-1; TRBD1 agrees at 7 bases. The CDR3 contains 15 residues. CDR1 is SGHTA, CDR2 FQGNSA, per germline. J lost 5 bases, V lost 5 bases, and 11 bases had no gene match. The CDR3 here is CASSPGGGLGTEAFF. As DNA, the CDR3 is TGTGCCAGCAGCCCAGGGGGGGGTCTTGGAACTGAAGCTTTCTTT.

This clone showed up just a few times. The chain is built from TRBV2 and TRBJ2-7, with no clear D. The germline gives CDR1 SNHLY, CDR2 FYNNEI. The CDR3 has 13 residues. The ends were cut back, 4 bases at V and 5 bases at J, with 12 bases in the middle. The CDR3 sequence: CASSVTFYDEQYV. CDR3 in DNA: TGTGCCAGCAGTGTTACGTTCTATGACGAGCAGTACGTC.

The chain combines TRBV28 with TRBJ2-7; D gene uncertain. The germline gives CDR1 MDHEN, CDR2 SYDVKM. Trimming took 3 bases from V and 5 from J, leaving 8 bases between them. The CDR3 sequence is 12 residues long. The CDR3 loop is CASSFANDEQYF. The CDR3 region has the DNA TGTGCCAGCAGTTTTGCTAACGACGAGCAGTACTTC.

CDR3 loop: CASSFVFRSTSGNTIYF. CDR3 nucleotide sequence: TGTGCCAGCAGTTTCGTTTTCAGGAGTACCTCTGGAAACACCATATATTTT. This chain links TRBV28 with TRBJ1-3, with no clear D. V was trimmed by 3 bases and J by 0 bases, leaving 15 bases between them. Germline CDR1 reads MDHEN; CDR2 reads SYDVKM. CDR3 length: 17 amino acids.

This chain uses TRBV27 with TRBJ2-7; TRBD1 agrees at 8 bases. V dropped 5 bases and J dropped 3; count of bases not matched to a gene: 12. This CDR3 spans 16 amino acids. Looked up from germline, CDR1 is MNHEY and CDR2 is SMNVEV (reference sequence). DNA for the CDR3: TGTGCCAGCAGTCCCCACGCGGACAGGGAAATCTACGAGCAGTACTTC. Encoded protein: CASSPHADREIYEQYF.

J is TRBJ2-7 and V is TRBV6-4, with D possibly being TRBD1 (5 bases). This CDR3 is 13 amino acids long. CDR1 is MRHNA, CDR2 SNTAGT, per germline. V shed 7 bases and J shed 2 bases, with 12 bases lying between them. The DNA for the CDR3 is TGTGCCAGCACCGGAGACAGAACCTACGAGCAGTACTTC. Its translation: CASTGDRTYEQYF.

The gene calls are TRBV15 and TRBJ2-5; weak D call: TRBD2 (6 bases). The ends were cut back, 7 bases at V and 4 bases at J, with 13 bases in the middle. This CDR3 is built from 13 residues. Per germline, CDR1 LNHNV and CDR2 YYDKDF (reference sequence). CDR3 sequence reads: CATNGLGGETQYF. The CDR3 DNA sequence: TGTGCCACCAACGGTCTGGGAGGAGAGACCCAGTACTTC.

The chain joins TRBV5-6 to TRBJ1-5; D is undetermined. Germline lookup yields CDR1 SGHDT and CDR2 YYEEEE. The CDR3 extends over 12 amino acids. V lost 0 bases and J lost 9, with 7 bases in between. CDR3 protein: CASSLAIGPQHF. As DNA, the CDR3 is TGTGCCAGCAGCTTGGCAATCGGGCCCCAGCATTTT.